This T cell receptor beta chain was captured by sequencing in a study of T-cell reconstitution after alpha-beta-depleted transplantation in children. Unique molecular identifiers were built into the TCRbeta library. Via MiXCR, TCRdb re-called the PCR reads, giving one row per CDR3 protein. The sample records a few hundred thousand distinct CDR3 sequences, about a tenth being singletons. In its sample, this clonotype was seen a few times. V was clipped by 7 bases and J by 4 bases; unmatched bases: 17. This CDR3 has 19 residues. The source material was PBMCs from the stem cell graft donor, sampled from the stem cell graft. The chain recombines TRBV12-3 or TRBV12-4 with TRBJ2-3; TRBD2 aligns across 13 bases. The TCR comes from a human donor who donated a stem cell graft to a child with acute myeloid leukemia. The CDR3 DNA reads TGTGCCAGCACCGTCTCACTGGGACTAGCGGGATCCCGGCCAGATACGCAGTATTTT. It is translated as CASTVSLGLAGSRPDTQYF.